This TCR beta chain comes out of a study of blood T cell repertoires in COVID-19. The protocol was immunoSEQ multiplex PCR, while the TCRdb copy is restricted to in-frame clones and leaves out a portion. The data hold 75,000 to 95,000 clones, with approximately 80% observed a single time. The V and J ends lost 2 bases and 2 bases, in that order; junction bases with no gene match: 12. The CDR3 has 18 residues. The germline CDR1 and CDR2 sequences are MNHEY and SVGEGT. The chain recombines TRBV6-2 or TRBV6-3 with TRBJ2-5, with 9 bases lining up with TRBD2. The receptor was derived from a man aged 50 or older with acute or convalescent COVID-19. The source material was peripheral blood. DNA for the CDR3: TGTGCCAGCAGTTACCCGGTCCCACCGACTAGCGGACAAGAGACCCAGTACTTC. Translation: CASSYPVPPTSGQETQYF.